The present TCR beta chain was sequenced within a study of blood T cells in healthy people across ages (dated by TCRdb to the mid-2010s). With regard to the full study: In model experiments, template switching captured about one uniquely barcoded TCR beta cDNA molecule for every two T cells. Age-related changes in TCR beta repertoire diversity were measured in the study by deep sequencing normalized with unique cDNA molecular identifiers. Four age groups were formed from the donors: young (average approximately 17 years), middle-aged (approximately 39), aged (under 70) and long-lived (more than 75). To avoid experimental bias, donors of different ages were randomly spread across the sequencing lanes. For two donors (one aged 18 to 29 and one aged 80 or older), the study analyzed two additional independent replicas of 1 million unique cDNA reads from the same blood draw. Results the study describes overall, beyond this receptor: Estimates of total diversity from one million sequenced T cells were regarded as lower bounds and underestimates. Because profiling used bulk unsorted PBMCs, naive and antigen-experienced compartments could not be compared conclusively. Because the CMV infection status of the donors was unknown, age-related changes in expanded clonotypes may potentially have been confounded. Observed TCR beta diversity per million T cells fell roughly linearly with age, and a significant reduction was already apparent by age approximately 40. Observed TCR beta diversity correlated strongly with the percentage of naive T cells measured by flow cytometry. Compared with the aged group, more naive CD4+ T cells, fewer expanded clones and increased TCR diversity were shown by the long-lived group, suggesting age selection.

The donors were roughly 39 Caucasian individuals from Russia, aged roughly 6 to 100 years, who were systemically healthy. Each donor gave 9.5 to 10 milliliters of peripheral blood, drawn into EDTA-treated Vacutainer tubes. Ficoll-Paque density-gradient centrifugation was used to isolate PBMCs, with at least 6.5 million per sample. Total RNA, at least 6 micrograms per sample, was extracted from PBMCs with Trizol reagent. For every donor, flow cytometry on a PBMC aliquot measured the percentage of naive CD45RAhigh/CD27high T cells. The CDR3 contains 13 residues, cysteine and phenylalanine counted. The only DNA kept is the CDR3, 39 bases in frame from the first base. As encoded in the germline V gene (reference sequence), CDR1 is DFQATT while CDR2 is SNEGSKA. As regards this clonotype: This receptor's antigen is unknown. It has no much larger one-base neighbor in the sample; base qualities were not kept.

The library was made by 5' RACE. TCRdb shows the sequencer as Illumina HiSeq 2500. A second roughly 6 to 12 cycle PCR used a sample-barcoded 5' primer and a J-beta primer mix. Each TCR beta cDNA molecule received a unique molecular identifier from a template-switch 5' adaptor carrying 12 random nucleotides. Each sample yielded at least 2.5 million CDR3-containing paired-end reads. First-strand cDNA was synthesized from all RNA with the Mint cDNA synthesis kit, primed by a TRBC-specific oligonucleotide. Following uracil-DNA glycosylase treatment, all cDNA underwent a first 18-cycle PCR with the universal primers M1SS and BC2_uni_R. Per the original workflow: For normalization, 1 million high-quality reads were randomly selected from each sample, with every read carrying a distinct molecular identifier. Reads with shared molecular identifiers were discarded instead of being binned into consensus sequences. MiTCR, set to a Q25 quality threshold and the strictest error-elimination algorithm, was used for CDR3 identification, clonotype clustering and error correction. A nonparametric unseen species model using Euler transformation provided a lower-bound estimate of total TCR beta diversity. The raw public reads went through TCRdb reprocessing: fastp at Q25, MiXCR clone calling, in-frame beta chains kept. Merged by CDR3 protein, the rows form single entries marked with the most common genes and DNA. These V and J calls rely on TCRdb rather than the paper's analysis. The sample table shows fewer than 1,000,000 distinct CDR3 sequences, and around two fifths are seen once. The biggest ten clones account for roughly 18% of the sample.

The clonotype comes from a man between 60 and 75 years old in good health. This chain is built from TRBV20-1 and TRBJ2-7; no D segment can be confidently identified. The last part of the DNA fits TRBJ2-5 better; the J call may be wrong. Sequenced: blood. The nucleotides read TGCAGTTCTACCTACGCAGCCCAGGAGACCCAGTACTTC. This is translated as CSSTYAAQETQYF.